The present T cell receptor beta chain was sequenced within a study of identical twins. Findings and caveats of the study: Models, which agreed with sharing between unrelated individuals, nonetheless underestimated the out-of-frame TCR alpha sharing seen in monozygotic twins. Cord blood beta clonotypes that were abundant carried fewer insertions, and memory repertoires showed no such trend.

As regards this clonotype: Its target is not known.

TCRdb re-called the 5' RACE reads with MiXCR, one entry per CDR3 protein. The table lists nearly 250,000 distinct CDR3 sequences, approximately 7% of them singletons. The same specimen was also included in a second study, on yellow fever vaccine responses in identical twins. That paper states: Twins' vaccine T cell response reportedly seemed partly convergent, partly personalized.

Sequences were obtained from memory (CD45RO+) T cells sorted from blood. This clonotype was obtained from a woman between 18 and 29 years old in good health.

In DNA form, the CDR3 reads TGTGCCAGCAGCCAATCGCTAGTCGCCGAGCAGTACTTC. Translating gives CASSQSLVAEQYF. The V gene is TRBV3-1, the J gene TRBJ2-7; D is ambiguous. V lost 2 bases and J 6 bases, leaving 11 bases between the germline ends. The CDR3 is 13 residues long. The V gene's germline CDR1 is LGHDT and CDR2 YNNKEL (reference sequence).